These T cell receptor beta chains were read from a single sample in a study of vaccination effects on CD4 cells after COVID-19. Sequenced by immunoSEQ multiplex PCR; TCRdb stores in-frame clones only, minus some. This table holds about 45,000 clones, approximately 81% found once. These TCRs' antigens remain unknown. The specimen comprised CD4+ T cells from PBMCs cultured without peptide, sampled before COVID-19 vaccination. These receptors came from a human donor who had a prior SARS-CoV-2 infection. Both conserved end residues are part of each CDR3. A D gene is named only where the DNA matches it firmly. Clone size is not always given. Where it is, it says once, few, many or a class for expanded clones.

j_call clone_size v_call d_call cdr3_nt cdr3_aa
TRBJ2-3 . TRBV30 . TGTGCCTGGACTAGGTTCGGAGATACGCAGTATTTT CAWTRFGDTQYF
TRBJ1-2 . TRBV19 . TGTGCCAGTAGTATGAGCCCCAGGGAAGTAGGGTTCGGCTATGGCTACACCTTC CASSMSPREVGFGYGYTF
TRBJ2-4 . TRBV6-4 . TGTGCCAGAGACGAACTCGTCCAACTAGCCAAAAACATTCAGTACTTC CARDELVQLAKNIQYF
TRBJ2-5 . TRBV4-2 . TGTGCCAGCAGCCAAGGCCCCTCGACCGGTGAAGAGACCCAGTACTTC CASSQGPSTGEETQYF
TRBJ2-3 . TRBV3-1/TRBV3-2 TRBD1 TGTGCCAGCAGCCAAGATTGGGACGGGACAGGGGGGGATACGCAGTATTTT CASSQDWDGTGGDTQYF
TRBJ2-7 . TRBV19 TRBD1 TGTGCCAGTAGTACCGACAGGGCCTACGAGCAGTACTTC CASSTDRAYEQYF
TRBJ1-2 few TRBV25-1 . TGTGCCAGCAGTGACACCCTATATGGCTACACCTTC CASSDTLYGYTF
TRBJ2-7 . TRBV10-3 . TGTGCCATCAGTGTCCAGGGGCTCGAGCAGTACTTC CAISVQGLEQYF
TRBJ2-3 . TRBV18 . TGTGCCAGCTCACCCGATAGACACACAGATACGCAGTATTTT CASSPDRHTDTQYF
TRBJ2-3 . TRBV12-3/TRBV12-4 . TGTGCCAGCAGTTTTTACTTTAAAGATACGCAGTATTTT CASSFYFKDTQYF
TRBJ1-6 . TRBV6-4 . TGTGCCAGCAGTCGGGACGGCGGTAATTCACCCCTCCACTTT CASSRDGGNSPLHF
TRBJ2-1 . TRBV7-8 . TGTGCCAGCAGCTTAGCGCGGCTGTACAATGAGCAGTTCTTC CASSLARLYNEQFF
TRBJ1-2 . TRBV5-1 . TGCGCCAGCAGCCTTTCCACCAAGAACTATGGCTACACCTTC CASSLSTKNYGYTF
TRBJ1-3 . TRBV19 . TGTGCCAGTAGTATAGAAGCATCAGCAGGCTCTGGAAACACCATATATTTT CASSIEASAGSGNTIYF
TRBJ2-3 few TRBV6-6 . TGTGCCACCTCGGCCCCCAGGGACTTTAGCACAGATACGCAGTATTTT CATSAPRDFSTDTQYF
TRBJ1-1 . TRBV12-3/TRBV12-4 . TGTGCCAGCAGCCCCCCAGGGGTCACTGAAGCTTTCTTT CASSPPGVTEAFF
TRBJ1-4 . TRBV4-3 . TGCGCCAGCAGCCAAGACCTGATCCTACGAGGGGCTAATGAAAAACTGTTTTTT CASSQDLILRGANEKLFF
TRBJ2-5 once TRBV18 . TGTGCCAGCTCACCACGACAACGCCAAGAGACCCAGTACTTC CASSPRQRQETQYF
TRBJ2-7 once TRBV7-2 TRBD2 TGTGCCAGCAGTTTAAGGGAGGGCTCCTACGAGCAGTACTTC CASSLREGSYEQYF
TRBJ1-6 . TRBV5-1 . TGCGCCAGCAGCTCGAGTTGGGGGGCTGATAATTCACCCCTCCACTTT CASSSSWGADNSPLHF
TRBJ2-1 few TRBV15 . TGTGCCACCAGCAGAGATCTACGTACTGAGCAGTTCTTC CATSRDLRTEQFF
TRBJ2-1 once TRBV3-1/TRBV3-2 TRBD2 TGTGCCAGCGGCCAAGATGATAGCGGGGACAATGAGCAGTTCTTC CASGQDDSGDNEQFF
TRBJ2-5 . TRBV6-5 . TGTGCCAGCGTAGGAGTGGGGCAAATAGAGACCCAGTACTTC CASVGVGQIETQYF
TRBJ1-5 . TRBV2 TRBD1 TGTGCCAGCCGCAGGACTAGACAGGGGGCAGTACGTCAGCCCCAGCATTTT CASRRTRQGAVRQPQHF
TRBJ2-7 . TRBV15 TRBD1 TGTGCCACCAGCGAAGACGACAGGGGGCGTAACGAGCAGTACTTC CATSEDDRGRNEQYF
TRBJ2-6 . TRBV7-3 . TGTGCCAGCAGCTGGGACCGTGCCTCTGGGGCCAACGTCCTGACTTTC CASSWDRASGANVLTF
TRBJ1-1 . TRBV5-1 . TGCGCCAGCAGCTTGGACTACAGGGCTGAAGCTTTCTTT CASSLDYRAEAFF
TRBJ2-5 few TRBV7-2 . TGTGCCAGCAGCACCAACTCAGGGGCGTGGGAGACCCAGTACTTC CASSTNSGAWETQYF
TRBJ2-5 . TRBV5-6 TRBD1 TGTGCCAGCAGCTCCGGACAGGGGGCTGAGACCCAGTACTTC CASSSGQGAETQYF
TRBJ1-2 . TRBV6-5 TRBD1 TGTGCCAGCAGGGACAGGGGGCCTGGTGGCTACACCTTC CASRDRGPGGYTF
TRBJ1-2 . TRBV11-3 . TGTGCCAGCAGCTTAGCGGGCCAGGAGAACTATGGCTACACCTTC CASSLAGQENYGYTF